These 17 T cell receptor beta chains were all obtained from the same sample, sequenced in a study of blood T cell repertoires in COVID-19. Using immunoSEQ multiplex PCR, the repertoire was profiled, and TCRdb retains in-frame clones only, with some absent. There are over 300,000 clones in the sample; 85% to 90% occur only once, and about 9.4% lies in the top ten. Sequenced: PBMCs or T cells enriched from blood (not recorded which). These receptor sequences come from a woman between 18 and 30 years old who had recovered from COVID-19.

The J gene is TRBJ2-7, the V gene TRBV3-1 (or the pseudogene TRBV3-2), with 10 bases aligning to TRBD2. Germline CDR1 and CDR2: LGHDT and YNNKEL (reference sequence). The CDR3 has 16 amino acids. With 0 bases clipped from V and 4 bases from J, the junction kept 6 bases outside the gene matches. CDR3: CASSQDRASGGYEQYF. CDR3 sequence (DNA): TGTGCCAGCAGCCAAGATCGGGCTAGCGGGGGTTACGAGCAGTACTTC.

V usage is TRBV19 and J usage is TRBJ1-2; no clear D gene. CDR3 size: 13 residues. Trimming took off 3 bases at V and 8 bases at J, with 13 bases between the two ends. Germline values: CDR1 LNHDA, CDR2 SQIVND (reference sequence). The CDR3 here is CASSIDSRRGYTF. CDR3 DNA: TGTGCCAGTAGTATTGACTCCCGGAGAGGCTACACCTTC.

The J gene is TRBJ1-4, the V gene TRBV28, with a weak D call TRBD1 (6 bases). V was clipped by 5 bases and J by 5 bases, with 6 bases between them. CDR1 and CDR2 from the germline V gene are MDHEN and SYDVKM. The CDR3 runs to 12 residues. The CDR3 here is CASSTGNEKLFF. CDR3 in DNA: TGTGCCAGCAGTACAGGGAATGAAAAACTGTTTTTT.

The J gene is TRBJ1-6, the V gene TRBV27, with 9 bases matching TRBD1. CDR3 length: 17 amino acids. Germline assignment: CDR1 MNHEY and CDR2 SMNVEV (reference sequence). V lost 3 bases to trimming and J lost 7 bases; unmatched junction nucleotides: 10. The DNA for the CDR3 is TGTGCCAGCAGTTTGGTCGCGGGACAGGGTGCGAATTCACCCCTCCACTTT. It specifies CASSLVAGQGANSPLHF.

V is TRBV30 and J is TRBJ2-6; D remains ambiguous. The CDR3 loop spans 13 amino acids. Germline V lookup: CDR1 GTSNPN, CDR2 SVGIG (reference sequence). The ends were cut back, 2 bases at V and 2 bases at J, with 4 bases in the middle. CDR3 in amino acids: CAWSTTGANVLTF. CDR3 coding DNA: TGTGCCTGGAGTACTACTGGGGCCAACGTCCTGACTTTC.

J is TRBJ1-6 and V is TRBV18; tentative D call: TRBD1 (6 bases). CDR3 length: 14 amino acids. CDR1 KGHSH and CDR2 LQKENI come from the germline V gene. V was cut by 1 base and J by 10 bases, with 11 bases left in between. Here the CDR3 reads CASSPQGDRSPLHF. The CDR3 nucleotides are TGTGCCAGCTCACCACAGGGGGACCGGTCACCCCTCCACTTT.

V and J are TRBV27 and TRBJ2-2; 8 bases map to TRBD2. This CDR3 has 17 residues. Germline V CDR1 and CDR2: MNHEY, SMNVEV (reference sequence). The trim removed 6 bases at V and 0 bases at J, leaving 9 bases unmatched. CDR3 in amino acids: CASSRGAGASNTGELFF. For the CDR3, the DNA is TGTGCCAGCAGCCGGGGAGCGGGGGCCTCGAACACCGGGGAGCTGTTTTTT.

The sample holds one count of this clone. This rearrangement joins TRBV23-1 to TRBJ1-1; a possible D gene is TRBD1 (6 bases). TRBV23-1 falls under the ORF class, with uncertain function. The CDR3 loop spans 17 amino acids. Between the trimmed V and J ends, which lost 0 bases and 1 base, there was a span of 15 bases. The chain's CDR3 is CASSQSWGGPWNTEAFF. The CDR3 DNA follows: TGCGCCAGCAGTCAATCGTGGGGGGGGCCTTGGAACACTGAAGCTTTCTTT.

This chain uses TRBV30 with TRBJ1-4, with 9 nucleotides matching TRBD1. V lost 5 bases to trimming and J lost 7 bases; unmatched junction nucleotides: 8. CDR1 and CDR2 from the germline V gene are GTSNPN and SVGIG (reference sequence). The CDR3 spans 14 residues. CDR3 loop: CAWGQGTGSEKLFF. In nucleotides, the CDR3 is TGTGCCTGGGGGCAGGGGACAGGGAGTGAAAAACTGTTTTTT.

The V and J genes are TRBV6-1 and TRBJ1-4; D might be TRBD1 (6 bases). V was shortened by 1 base and J by 5 bases, with 11 bases between the two germline ends. This CDR3 has 15 amino acids. Per germline, CDR1 MNHNS and CDR2 SASEGT. CDR3 coding DNA: TGTGCCAGCAGTGAAGGGCGGGGGCTGAATGAAAAACTGTTTTTT. Amino acids: CASSEGRGLNEKLFF.

V is TRBV9 and J is TRBJ1-2; 10 nucleotides match TRBD1. This CDR3 comprises 16 residues. The germline V gene has CDR1 SGDLS and CDR2 YYNGEE. Trimming took 0 bases from V and 5 from J; bases not matched to a gene: 7. The CDR3 here is CASSVDVRTGGYGYTF. Written as DNA, the CDR3 is TGTGCCAGCAGCGTAGATGTCAGGACAGGGGGATATGGCTACACCTTC. The full variable domain, in which reference TRBV9 and TRBJ1-2 provide the parts outside the CDR3, is DSGVTQTPKHLITATGQRVTLRCSPRSGDLSVYWYQQSLDQGLQFLIQYYNGEERAKGNILERFSAQQFPDLHSELNLSSLELGDSALYFCASSVDVRTGGYGYTFGSGTRLTVV.

The chain links TRBV7-9 to TRBJ2-7, with D unresolved. The CDR3 consists of 14 residues. With 0 bases removed from V and 3 bases from J, the gap between germline ends came to 9 bases. Germline CDR1 is SEHNR and CDR2 is FQNEAQ (reference sequence). The CDR3 region is CASSLAVTYYEQYF. CDR3 coding DNA: TGTGCCAGCAGCTTAGCCGTCACATACTACGAGCAGTACTTC.

This rearrangement joins TRBV6-5 to TRBJ2-2; D may be TRBD2 (5 bases). The V gene lost 8 bases and the J gene lost 8 bases, with 18 bases spanning the gap. Germline V gene data show CDR1 as MNHEY and CDR2 as SVGAGI. The CDR3 loop spans 14 amino acids. CDR3 bases: TGTGCCAGCGGAGGTGTGGGGATCGTAGGGGAGCTGTTTTTT. Its translation: CASGGVGIVGELFF.

The chain recombines TRBV10-3 with TRBJ1-1; TRBD1 is a possible D gene (5 bases). The CDR3 contains 13 residues. V was trimmed by 5 bases and J by 9 bases, leaving 16 bases between them. CDR1 is ENHRY, CDR2 SYGVKD, per germline. The CDR3 DNA sequence: TGTGCCATCAGTCAGGGCCCCCTCCGGAAAGCTTTCTTT. This translates into CAISQGPLRKAFF.

The V and J genes are TRBV12-3 or TRBV12-4 and TRBJ2-3; 8 bases map to TRBD2. The CDR3 sequence is 13 residues long. V shed 3 bases, J shed 5 bases, and the junction held 1 base outside the gene matches. The CDR3 DNA follows: TGTGCCAGCAGTTTCGGGACTAGAGATACGCAGTATTTT. It specifies CASSFGTRDTQYF.

The rearrangement joins TRBV7-9 to TRBJ1-1; D gene uncertain. The length of the CDR3 is 15 residues. The germline CDR1 and CDR2 sequences are SEHNR and FQNEAQ (reference sequence). V was cut by 1 base and J by 7 bases, with 16 bases left in between. The CDR3 DNA is TGTGCCAGCAGCTTAGAGAGGCAAAGGGAGGTTGAAGCTTTCTTT. It codes for CASSLERQREVEAFF.

The chain carries TRBV5-1 and TRBJ1-6; D possibly corresponds to TRBD1 (6 bases). The germline CDR1 and CDR2 sequences are SGHRS and YFSETQ. V was shortened by 0 bases and J by 13 bases, with 11 bases between the two germline ends. This CDR3 region has 13 residues. The CDR3 nucleotides are TGCGCCAGCAGCTTGGAACAGGGAAAGCCCCTCCACTTT. Amino acid sequence: CASSLEQGKPLHF.